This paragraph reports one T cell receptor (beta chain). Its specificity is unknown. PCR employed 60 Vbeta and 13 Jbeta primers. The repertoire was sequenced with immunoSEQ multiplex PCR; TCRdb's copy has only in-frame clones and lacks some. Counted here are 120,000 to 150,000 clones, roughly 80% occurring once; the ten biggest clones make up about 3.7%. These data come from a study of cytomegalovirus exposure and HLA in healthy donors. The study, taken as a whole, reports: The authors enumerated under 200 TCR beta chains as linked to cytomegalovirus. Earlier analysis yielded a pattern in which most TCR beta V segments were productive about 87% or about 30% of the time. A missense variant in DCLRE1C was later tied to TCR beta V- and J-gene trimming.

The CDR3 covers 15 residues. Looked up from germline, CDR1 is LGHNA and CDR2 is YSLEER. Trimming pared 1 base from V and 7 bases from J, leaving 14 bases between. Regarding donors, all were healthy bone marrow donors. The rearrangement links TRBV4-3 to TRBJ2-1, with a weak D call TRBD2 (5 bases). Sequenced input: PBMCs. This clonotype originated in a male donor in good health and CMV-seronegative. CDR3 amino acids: CASSQGFQRLNEQFF. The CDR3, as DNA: TGCGCCAGCAGCCAAGGTTTCCAGCGGTTGAATGAGCAGTTCTTC.